Reported below is one T cell receptor (beta chain). Trimming took off 5 bases at V and 3 bases at J, with 20 bases between the two ends. CDR3 length: 17 residues. Per germline, CDR1 PRHDT and CDR2 FYEKMQ (reference sequence). TCRdb's copy holds only in-frame clones and misses some; the assay was immunoSEQ multiplex PCR. The data contain 270,000 or so clones, about 80% of them singletons. Cohorts were based on clinical histories the participants reported. The data were taken from a study of blood T cell repertoires in COVID-19. The sequence derives from a man aged 50-59 years who had recovered from COVID-19. The sequenced sample consisted of PBMCs or T cells enriched from blood (not recorded which). The chain employs TRBV13 and TRBJ1-3; no clear D gene. The DNA for the CDR3 is TGTGCCAGCAGCCCGGGGTCTACAAGGGAAAATGGAAACACCATATATTTT. This translates into CASSPGSTRENGNTIYF.